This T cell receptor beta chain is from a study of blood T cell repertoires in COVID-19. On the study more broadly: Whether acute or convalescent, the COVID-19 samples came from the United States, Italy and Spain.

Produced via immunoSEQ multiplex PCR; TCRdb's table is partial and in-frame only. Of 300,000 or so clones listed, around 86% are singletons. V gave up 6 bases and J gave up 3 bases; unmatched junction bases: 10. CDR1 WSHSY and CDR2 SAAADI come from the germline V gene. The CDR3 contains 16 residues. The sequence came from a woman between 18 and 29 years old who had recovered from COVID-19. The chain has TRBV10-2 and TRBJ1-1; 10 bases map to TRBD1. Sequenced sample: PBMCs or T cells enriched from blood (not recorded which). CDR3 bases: TGCGCCAGCAGCCCGGGACAGGGGATCGGTGACACTGAAGCTTTCTTT. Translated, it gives CASSPGQGIGDTEAFF.